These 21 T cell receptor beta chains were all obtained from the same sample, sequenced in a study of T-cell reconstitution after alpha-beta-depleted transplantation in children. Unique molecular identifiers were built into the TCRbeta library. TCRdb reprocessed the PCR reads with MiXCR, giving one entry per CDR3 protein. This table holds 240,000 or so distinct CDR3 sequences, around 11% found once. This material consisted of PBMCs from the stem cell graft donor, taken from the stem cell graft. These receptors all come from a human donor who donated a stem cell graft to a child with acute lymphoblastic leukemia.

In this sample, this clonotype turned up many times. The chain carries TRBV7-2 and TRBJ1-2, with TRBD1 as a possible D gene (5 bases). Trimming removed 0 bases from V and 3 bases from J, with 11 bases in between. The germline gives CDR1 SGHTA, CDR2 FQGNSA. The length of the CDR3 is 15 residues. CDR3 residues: CASSLAGREDYGYTF. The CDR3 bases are TGTGCCAGCAGCTTAGCGGGCAGGGAAGACTATGGCTACACCTTC.

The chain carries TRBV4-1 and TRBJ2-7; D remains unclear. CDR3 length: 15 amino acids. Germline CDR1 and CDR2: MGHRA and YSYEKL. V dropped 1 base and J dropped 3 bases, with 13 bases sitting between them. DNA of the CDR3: TGCGCCAGCAGCCAAGTCGACTTAACCAACTACGAGCAGTACTTC. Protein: CASSQVDLTNYEQYF.

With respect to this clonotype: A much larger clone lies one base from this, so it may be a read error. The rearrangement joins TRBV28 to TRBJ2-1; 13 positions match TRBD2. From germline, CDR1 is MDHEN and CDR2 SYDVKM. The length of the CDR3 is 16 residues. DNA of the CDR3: TGTGCCAGCAGAACAAGACTAGCGGGAGGCCGCGGTGAGCATTTCTTC. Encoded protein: CASRTRLAGGRGEHFF.

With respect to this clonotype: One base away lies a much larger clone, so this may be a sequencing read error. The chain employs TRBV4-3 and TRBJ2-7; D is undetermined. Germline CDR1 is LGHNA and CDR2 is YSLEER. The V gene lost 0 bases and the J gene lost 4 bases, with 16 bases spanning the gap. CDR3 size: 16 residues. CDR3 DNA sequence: TGCGCCAGCAGCCAAGATCTAGGCGGCCGGTGGTACGAGCAGTACTTC. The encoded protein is CASSQDLGGRWYEQYF.

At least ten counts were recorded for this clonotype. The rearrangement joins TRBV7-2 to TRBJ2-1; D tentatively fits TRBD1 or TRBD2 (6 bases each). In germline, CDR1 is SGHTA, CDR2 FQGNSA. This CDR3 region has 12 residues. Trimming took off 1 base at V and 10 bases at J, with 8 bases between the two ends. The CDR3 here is CASSLEGGEQFF. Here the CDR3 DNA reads TGTGCCAGCAGCTTAGAGGGGGGAGAGCAGTTCTTC. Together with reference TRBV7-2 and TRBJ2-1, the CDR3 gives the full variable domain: GAGVSQSPSNKVTEKGKDVELRCDPISGHTALYWYRQSLGQGLEFLIYFQGNSAPDKSGLPSDRFSAERTGGSVSTLTIQRTQQEDSAVYLCASSLEGGEQFFGPGTRLTVL.

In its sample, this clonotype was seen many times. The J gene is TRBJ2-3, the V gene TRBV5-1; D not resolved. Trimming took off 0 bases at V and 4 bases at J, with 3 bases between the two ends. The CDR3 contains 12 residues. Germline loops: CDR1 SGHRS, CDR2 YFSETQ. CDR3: CASSLGADTQYF. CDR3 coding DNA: TGCGCCAGCAGCTTGGGGGCAGATACGCAGTATTTT.

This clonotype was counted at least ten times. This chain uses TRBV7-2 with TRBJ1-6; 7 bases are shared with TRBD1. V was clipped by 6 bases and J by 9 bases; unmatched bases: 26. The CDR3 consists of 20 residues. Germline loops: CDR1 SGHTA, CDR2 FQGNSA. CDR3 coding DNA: TGTGCCAGCAGGTTATCCTGGACAGGATCTTCCTTAGGTTCTTCTTCACCCCTCCACTTT. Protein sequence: CASRLSWTGSSLGSSSPLHF.

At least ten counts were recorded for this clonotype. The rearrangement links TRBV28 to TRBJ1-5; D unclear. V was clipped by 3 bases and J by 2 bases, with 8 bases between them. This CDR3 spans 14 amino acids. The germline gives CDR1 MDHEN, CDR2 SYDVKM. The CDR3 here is CASSFPVGNQPQHF. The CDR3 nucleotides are TGTGCCAGCAGTTTTCCCGTCGGCAATCAGCCCCAGCATTTT.

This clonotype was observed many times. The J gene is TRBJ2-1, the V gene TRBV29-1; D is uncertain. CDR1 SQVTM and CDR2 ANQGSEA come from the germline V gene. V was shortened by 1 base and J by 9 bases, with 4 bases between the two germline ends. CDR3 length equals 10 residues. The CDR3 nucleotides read TGCAGCGTTGAAGGGATTGAGCAGTTCTTC. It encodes CSVEGIEQFF.

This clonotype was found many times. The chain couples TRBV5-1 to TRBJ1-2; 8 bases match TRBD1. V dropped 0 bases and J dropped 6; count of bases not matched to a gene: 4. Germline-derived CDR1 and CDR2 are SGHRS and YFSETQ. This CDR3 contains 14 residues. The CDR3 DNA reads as TGCGCCAGCAGCTTGGCCCCAGGGGGCAATGGCTACACCTTC. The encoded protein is CASSLAPGGNGYTF.

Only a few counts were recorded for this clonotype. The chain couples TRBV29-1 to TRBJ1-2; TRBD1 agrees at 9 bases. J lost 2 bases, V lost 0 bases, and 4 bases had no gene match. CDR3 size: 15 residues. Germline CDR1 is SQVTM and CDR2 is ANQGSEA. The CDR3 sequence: CSVEDLTGGNYGYTF. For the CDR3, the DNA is TGCAGCGTTGAAGATCTTACAGGGGGCAACTATGGCTACACCTTC.

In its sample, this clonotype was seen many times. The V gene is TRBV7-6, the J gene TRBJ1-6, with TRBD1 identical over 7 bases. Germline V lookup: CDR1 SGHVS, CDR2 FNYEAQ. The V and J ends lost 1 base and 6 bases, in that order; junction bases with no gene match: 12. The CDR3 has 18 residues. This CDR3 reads CASSLVGPRDSLNSPLHF. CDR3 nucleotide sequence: TGTGCCAGCAGCTTAGTGGGGCCCCGGGACAGCCTTAATTCACCCCTCCACTTT.

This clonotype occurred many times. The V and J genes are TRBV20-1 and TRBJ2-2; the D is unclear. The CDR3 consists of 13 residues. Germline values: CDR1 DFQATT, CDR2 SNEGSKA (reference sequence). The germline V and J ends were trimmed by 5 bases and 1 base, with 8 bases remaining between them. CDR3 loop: CSASELNTGELFF. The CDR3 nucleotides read TGCAGTGCTTCCGAGTTGAACACCGGGGAGCTGTTTTTT.

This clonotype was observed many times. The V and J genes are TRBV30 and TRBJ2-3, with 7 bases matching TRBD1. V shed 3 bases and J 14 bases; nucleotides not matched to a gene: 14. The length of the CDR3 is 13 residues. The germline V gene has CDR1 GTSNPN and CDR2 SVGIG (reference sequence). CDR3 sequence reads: CAWSAALGNRGYF. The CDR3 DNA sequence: TGTGCCTGGAGCGCTGCGCTTGGTAACAGGGGGTATTTT.

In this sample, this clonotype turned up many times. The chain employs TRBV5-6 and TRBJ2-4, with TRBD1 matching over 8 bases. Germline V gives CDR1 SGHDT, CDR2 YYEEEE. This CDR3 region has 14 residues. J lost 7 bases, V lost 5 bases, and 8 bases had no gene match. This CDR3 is CASRGQGRGNIQYF. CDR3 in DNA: TGTGCCAGCAGAGGACAGGGTAGGGGGAACATTCAGTACTTC. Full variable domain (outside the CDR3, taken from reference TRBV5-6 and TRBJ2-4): DAGVTQSPTHLIKTRGQQVTLRCSPKSGHDTVSWYQQALGQGPQFIFQYYEEEERQRGNFPDRFSGHQFPNYSSELNVNALLLGDSALYLCASRGQGRGNIQYFGAGTRLSVL.

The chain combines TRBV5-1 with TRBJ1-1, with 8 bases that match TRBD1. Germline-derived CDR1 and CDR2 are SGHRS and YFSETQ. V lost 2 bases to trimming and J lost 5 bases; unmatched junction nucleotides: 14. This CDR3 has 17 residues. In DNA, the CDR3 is TGCGCCAGCAGCTTCTTTGACAGGGGCTACAGAGAGACTGAAGCTTTCTTT. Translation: CASSFFDRGYRETEAFF.

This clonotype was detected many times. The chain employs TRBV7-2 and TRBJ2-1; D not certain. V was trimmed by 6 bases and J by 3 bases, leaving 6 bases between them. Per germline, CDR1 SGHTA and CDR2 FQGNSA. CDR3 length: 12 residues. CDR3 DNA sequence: TGTGCCAGCAGTTTCGACTACAATGAGCAGTTCTTC. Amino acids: CASSFDYNEQFF.

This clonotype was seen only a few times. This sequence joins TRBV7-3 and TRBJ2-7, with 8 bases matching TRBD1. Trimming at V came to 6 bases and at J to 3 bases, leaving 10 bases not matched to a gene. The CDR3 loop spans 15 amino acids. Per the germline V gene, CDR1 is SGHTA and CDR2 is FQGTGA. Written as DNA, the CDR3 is TGTGCCAGCAGGGAAACCGGACAGGGCTTCTACGAGCAGTACTTC. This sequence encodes CASRETGQGFYEQYF.

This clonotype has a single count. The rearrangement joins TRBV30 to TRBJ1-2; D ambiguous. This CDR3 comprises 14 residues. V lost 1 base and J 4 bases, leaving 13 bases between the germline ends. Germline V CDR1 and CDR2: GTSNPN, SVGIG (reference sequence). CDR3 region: CAWSAGSHGYGYTF. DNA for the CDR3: TGTGCCTGGAGTGCTGGGAGTCACGGCTATGGCTACACCTTC. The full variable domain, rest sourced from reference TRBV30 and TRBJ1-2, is SQTIHQWPATLVQPVGSPLSLECTVEGTSNPNLYWYRQAAGRGLQLLFYSVGIGQISSEVPQNLSASRPQDRQFILSSKKLLLSDSGFYLCAWSAGSHGYGYTFGSGTRLTVV.

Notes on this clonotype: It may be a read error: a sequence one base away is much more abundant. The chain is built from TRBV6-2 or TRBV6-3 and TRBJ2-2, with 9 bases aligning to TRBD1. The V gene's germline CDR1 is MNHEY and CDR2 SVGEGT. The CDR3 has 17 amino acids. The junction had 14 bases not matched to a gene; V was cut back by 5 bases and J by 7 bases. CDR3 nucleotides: TGTGCCAGCAGTCATACGCCGGGACAGGGTGTATACGGGGAGCTGTTTTTT. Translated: CASSHTPGQGVYGELFF.

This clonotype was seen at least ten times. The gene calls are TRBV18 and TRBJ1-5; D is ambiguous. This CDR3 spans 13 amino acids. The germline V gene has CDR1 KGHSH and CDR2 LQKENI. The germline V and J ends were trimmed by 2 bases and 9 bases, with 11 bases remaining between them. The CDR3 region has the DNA TGTGCCAGCTCACCAGGCCGTCAGTGGCCCCAGCATTTT. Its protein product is CASSPGRQWPQHF.